The source of this TCR beta chain is a study of graft-versus-host responses after intestinal transplantation. About this clone: What it recognizes is unknown. The junction differs from germline at one of its ends, possibly a read error.

Libraries were prepared by immunoSEQ multiplex PCR; TCRdb keeps only in-frame clonotypes and omits some of them. The sample comprises 90,000 to 130,000 clones, 85% to 95% of which are singletons, and approximately 1% rests with the top ten. Per germline, CDR1 KGHSH and CDR2 LQKENI. This CDR3 has 12 residues. The J gene is TRBJ2-5, the V gene TRBV18, with TRBD2 matching over 7 bases. The sample was unstimulated CD8+ T cells sorted from spleen or lymph node cells, taken before transplant. This receptor was obtained from a human donor who was the organ donor for an intestinal transplant. In DNA form, the CDR3 reads TGTGCCAGCTCGCTACTAGCGACCCAAAGGCACTTC. This sequence encodes CASSLLATQRHF.